Given below is one T cell receptor (beta chain) in context. This clonotype has more than one count but fewer than ten. Its cognate antigen has yet to be identified. Base qualities were left out, and no much larger clone turns up one base away. The source of the sample is a study of post-analysis software for immune sequencing data (dated by TCRdb to the mid-2010s). Notes on the research overall: The recorded disease courses included relapsing-remitting, secondary progressive and progressive-relapsing multiple sclerosis, and some patients had no subtype annotation. A subset of samples was prepared in parallel using single-end sample barcoding, then pooled and co-amplified after Illumina adapter ligation. Patient repertoires were compared against 11 previously published healthy control repertoires from donors aged roughly 6 to 28 years.

Cut back by 4 bases and 3 bases, the V and J ends lie 7 bases apart. CDR1 is given as MNHEY and CDR2 as SMNVEV, both from the germline V gene (reference sequence). The CDR3 covers 13 residues, taking in both the cysteine and the phenylalanine. CDR3 DNA only is kept here, 39 bases in frame from base 1. TCR beta repertoires were profiled from peripheral blood of about a dozen young patients with multiple sclerosis to demonstrate the VDJtools post-analysis software. The multiple sclerosis patients were children and adolescents between roughly 6 and 17 years of age. Results and caveats for the whole study, not just this receptor: Significantly higher frequencies in patients than in controls were found for roughly 5 TRBV segments, including TRBV5-6, TRBV5-1 and TRBV20-1. The multiple sclerosis patient group was slightly younger than the control group. Significantly lower normalized Chao1 diversity was found in multiple sclerosis patients than in controls, suggesting substantial peripheral T-cell clonal expansion. Strong co-clustering of samples prepared in the same batch was shown by direct clustering with F measure, prompting a batch-effect correction.

The library was produced with PCR. TCRdb lists the instrument as Illumina HiSeq 2500. To reduce PCR and sequencing biases, unique molecular identifiers were incorporated into the TCR beta cDNA libraries. Per 1 to 10 million input T cells, roughly 0.5 million cDNA molecules were obtained, such that each molecule approximated one T cell. The same protocol used for the earlier healthy control dataset was applied to prepare and sequence the patient libraries. Samples belonging to the same batch were prepared together, multiplexed and sequenced on a shared HiSeq lane. Per the authors' processing: Raw barcoded reads were processed with MIGEC, discarding single-read molecular identifier groups before consensus assembly and CDR3 extraction. VDJtools was used for post-analysis of the clonotype tables, and diversity was normalized by down-sampling every dataset to the size of the smallest sample. To correct batch-related cross-sample contamination, repertoire overlap clustering matched CDR3 amino acid sequences but not nucleotide sequences. TCRdb passed the public sequencing reads through fastp at Q25 and MiXCR, retaining productive beta sequences. Entries are consolidated by CDR3 protein sequence, retaining the most common genes and DNA. TCRdb's processing, not the authors', yielded these V and J calls. The sample contains approximately 360,000 distinct CDR3 sequences, around a third of them found a single time. The top ten constitute about an eighth of the sample.

The receptor comes from a girl between 10 and 17 years old with multiple sclerosis. Recombination joined TRBV27 with TRBJ2-1; the D gene lacks a confident call. Specimen: blood. The nucleotide sequence is TGTGCCAGCAGTTCCAACCACTACAATGAGCAGTTCTTC. Protein translation: CASSSNHYNEQFF.